Below are 11 T cell receptor beta chains sequenced from a single sample in a study of T cell changes during pregnancy in multiple sclerosis. Here immunoSEQ multiplex PCR was the method, and the copy in TCRdb shows in-frame clones only, minus some. Seen here are under 55,000 clones, about 89% observed once, and the top ten hold roughly 10%. The starting material was CD8+ T cells from peripheral blood mononuclear cells, obtained after pregnancy. These receptors all stem from a female donor with multiple sclerosis, enrolled in a pregnancy study.

The chain is built from TRBV10-1 and TRBJ2-7; 9 bases are shared with TRBD1. Germline loops: CDR1 WNHNN, CDR2 SYGVQD (reference sequence). The CDR3 totals 15 residues. V dropped 3 bases and J dropped 0; count of bases not matched to a gene: 3. The CDR3 loop is CASSDGTGPSYEQYF. The DNA of the CDR3 is TGCGCCAGCAGTGATGGGACAGGGCCCTCCTACGAGCAGTACTTC.

This clone is a singleton in its sample. V gene TRBV2 combines with J gene TRBJ2-1; D is unclear. CDR3 size: 10 residues. The ends were cut back, 4 bases at V and 9 bases at J, with 4 bases in the middle. CDR1 and CDR2 (germline): SNHLY, FYNNEI. The CDR3 reads CASSGGEQFF. CDR3 DNA sequence: TGTGCCAGCAGTGGAGGTGAGCAGTTCTTC.

The chain recombines TRBV6-1 with TRBJ1-1, with D uncertain. CDR1 MNHNS and CDR2 SASEGT come from the germline V gene. V lost 3 bases to trimming and J lost 1 base, with 6 bases between them. This CDR3 region has 13 residues. In nucleotides, the CDR3 is TGTGCCAGCAGTGAGTACAAGAACACTGAAGCTTTCTTT. This sequence encodes CASSEYKNTEAFF.

This CDR3 reads CASSESLGEDNEQFF. CDR3 in DNA: TGCGCCAGCAGTGAGAGCTTGGGTGAGGACAATGAGCAGTTCTTC. The chain joins TRBV10-2 to TRBJ2-1; D gene uncertain. The V gene's germline CDR1 is WSHSY and CDR2 SAAADI. V gave up 2 bases and J gave up 5 bases, with 13 bases separating them. The CDR3 is made up of 15 amino acids.

The chain links TRBV7-8 to TRBJ1-1, with TRBD1 as a possible D gene (6 bases). Germline CDR1 is SGHVS and CDR2 is FQNEAQ. This CDR3 is built from 14 residues. V was shortened by 4 bases and J by 4 bases, with 13 bases between the two germline ends. The DNA of the CDR3 is TGTGCCAGCAGCTCCAGGGGCCAGGGCACTGAAGCTTTCTTT. It codes for CASSSRGQGTEAFF.

The V gene is TRBV9, the J gene TRBJ2-7; a weak D match, TRBD2 (5 bases). V was clipped by 3 bases and J by 0 bases, with 13 bases between them. This CDR3 has 15 amino acids. Germline loops: CDR1 SGDLS, CDR2 YYNGEE. In DNA, the CDR3 is TGTGCCAGCAGCGCTCGGGAACTCAGCTCCTACGAGCAGTACTTC. Its protein product is CASSARELSSYEQYF.

The J gene is TRBJ1-5, the V gene TRBV7-3; D is ambiguous. CDR1 and CDR2 (germline): SGHTA, FQGTGA. CDR3 length: 19 residues. V was clipped by 3 bases and J by 0 bases, with 21 bases between them. Here the CDR3 DNA reads TGTGCCAGCAGCTTTTTTAATCGCGTCCATACAGATAGCAATCAGCCCCAGCATTTT. It encodes CASSFFNRVHTDSNQPQHF.

This sequence joins TRBV9 and TRBJ2-7, with D tentatively TRBD1 (6 bases). The CDR3 runs to 15 residues. Germline V gene data show CDR1 as SGDLS and CDR2 as YYNGEE. Trimming cost V 3 bases and J 3 bases, with 16 bases left between them. In nucleotides, the CDR3 is TGTGCCAGCAGCGGACCAGGGGCGAGAAGCTACGAGCAGTACTTC. Translation gives CASSGPGARSYEQYF.

The genes are TRBV5-1 and TRBJ2-7, with D perhaps matching TRBD1 (5 bases). The CDR3 totals 14 residues. Germline V gene lookup returns CDR1 SGHRS and CDR2 YFSETQ. Trimming removed 2 bases at V and 4 bases at J, with 13 bases between. CDR3 region: CASSLGKRGYEQYF. The CDR3 region has the DNA TGCGCCAGCAGCTTAGGTAAAAGGGGATACGAGCAGTACTTC.

The sample holds one count of this clone. The chain is built from TRBV7-9 and TRBJ1-1; TRBD1 might be the D (6 bases). Germline V lookup: CDR1 SEHNR, CDR2 FQNEAQ (reference sequence). The length of the CDR3 is 14 residues. V was shortened by 5 bases and J by 3 bases, with 13 bases between the two germline ends. CDR3 region: CASSRGTSYTEAFF. The CDR3 bases are TGTGCCAGCAGCCGAGGGACAAGCTACACTGAAGCTTTCTTT.

The chain combines TRBV7-9 with TRBJ2-7; D is unresolved. The CDR3 spans 13 residues. Germline CDR1 SEHNR, CDR2 FQNEAQ (reference sequence). The V end was cut by 1 base, the J end by 1 base, with 5 bases between. This CDR3 reads CASSLDWSYEQYF. CDR3 coding DNA: TGTGCCAGCAGCTTAGACTGGTCCTACGAGCAGTACTTC. The whole variable domain, filled in from reference TRBV7-9 and TRBJ2-7, reads DTGVSQNPRHKITKRGQNVTFRCDPISEHNRLYWYRQTLGQGPEFLTYFQNEAQLEKSRLLSDRFSAERPKGSFSTLEIQRTEQGDSAMYLCASSLDWSYEQYFGPGTRLTVT.